These T cell receptor beta chains were read from a single sample in a study of low-dose radiotherapy and immunotherapy resistance in tumors. MiXCR, applied by TCRdb to the reads, yields one record per CDR3 protein. The sample yields tens of thousands of distinct CDR3 sequences, roughly a sixth seen once. Material: PBMCs, obtained before treatment. The receptors were sampled from a male donor with prostate cancer. CDR3s include the opening cysteine and the closing phenylalanine or tryptophan. The D gene is left open where the match is weak. Clone size is not always given. Where it is, it says once, few, many or a class for expanded clones.

J	size	D	V	DNA	CDR3
TRBJ2-2	many	TRBD2	TRBV30	TGTGCCTGGAGCTATAGCGGGGAGACCGGGGAGCTGTTTTTT	CAWSYSGETGELFF
TRBJ2-7	few	TRBD2	TRBV4-2	TGTGCCAGCAGCCATAGCGGGTCCTCCTACGAGCAGTACTTC	CASSHSGSSYEQYF
TRBJ2-7	many	-	TRBV4-2	TGTGCCAGCAGCCAAGTGGAAGGGAGCTCCTACGAGCAGTACTTC	CASSQVEGSSYEQYF
TRBJ2-1	many	TRBD2	TRBV3-1	TGTGCCAGCAGCCAAATAGGGTCTAGCGGGGGGCCTTACAATGAGCAGTTCTTC	CASSQIGSSGGPYNEQFF
TRBJ2-6	many	TRBD1	TRBV4-2	TGTGCCAGCAGCGTTGACAGGGACGGGGCCAACGTCCTGACTTTC	CASSVDRDGANVLTF
TRBJ2-3	many	TRBD1	TRBV5-6	TGTGCCAGCAGCAGCTACAGGGGGCGCATAGATACGCAGTATTTT	CASSSYRGRIDTQYF
TRBJ2-1	many	TRBD1	TRBV12-3/TRBV12-4	TGTGCCAGCAGCCTGGGACAGTCCCTCTACAATGAGCAGTTCTTC	CASSLGQSLYNEQFF
TRBJ1-3	many	-	TRBV12-3/TRBV12-4	TGTGCCAGCACCCCCGGGCAGGGGAACACCATATATTTT	CASTPGQGNTIYF
TRBJ2-3	many	TRBD2	TRBV5-1	TGCGCCAGCAGCTACGCGGGACTAGCGGGCACAGATACGCAGTATTTT	CASSYAGLAGTDTQYF
TRBJ1-2	many	TRBD1	TRBV20-1	TGCAGTGCTAGACCGACAGGGGGTGGCTACACCTTC	CSARPTGGGYTF
TRBJ2-3	many	TRBD2	TRBV5-5	TGTGCCAGCAGCCCGACCGCTAGCGGGTTCAACACAGATACGCAGTATTTT	CASSPTASGFNTDTQYF
TRBJ2-5	many	-	TRBV7-2	TGTGCCAGCAGCTTAGGGCCAGGGGCAGAAGAGACCCAGTACTTC	CASSLGPGAEETQYF
TRBJ1-2	many	-	TRBV20-1	TGCAGTGCTAGATCCCAGAGCTATGGCTACACCTTC	CSARSQSYGYTF
TRBJ2-1	many	-	TRBV5-1	TGCGCCAGCAGCTTCGAAGGGGATGAGCAGTTCTTC	CASSFEGDEQFF
TRBJ2-1	many	-	TRBV20-1	TGCAGTGCTAGAGAGGACAATGAGCAGTTCTTC	CSAREDNEQFF
TRBJ2-1	-	-	TRBV5-1	TGCGCCAGCAGCTTGGAGGGGCACAATGAGCAGTTCTTC	CASSLEGHNEQFF
TRBJ2-7	many	-	TRBV6-2/TRBV6-3	TGTGCCAGCAGCGACGGAGCCTACGAGCAGTACTTC	CASSDGAYEQYF
TRBJ2-1	many	TRBD2	TRBV6-2/TRBV6-3	TGTGCCAGCAGTTACGACCGACTAGCGGGGGTGGCTTCAATTGAGCAGTTCTTC	CASSYDRLAGVASIEQFF
TRBJ1-1	-	-	TRBV13	TGTGCCAGCAGCGCCGAGGCGGTGAACACTGAAGCTTTCTTT	CASSAEAVNTEAFF
TRBJ2-1	many	-	TRBV2	TGTGCCAGCAAAGGGTATGAGCAGTTCTTC	CASKGYEQFF
TRBJ2-6	many	TRBD1	TRBV6-2/TRBV6-3	TGTGCCAGCACCTACTCCACACCGGGACAGGGGACTGGGGCCAACGTCCTGACTTTC	CASTYSTPGQGTGANVLTF
TRBJ2-1	many	TRBD2	TRBV30	TGTGCCTGGAGCCCCACGGCTAGCGGGGTTTGGTTCTTC	CAWSPTASGVWFF
TRBJ2-7	many	-	TRBV12-3/TRBV12-4	TGTGCCAGCAGTTTTACGGGGAATGCCCACGAGCAGTACTTC	CASSFTGNAHEQYF
TRBJ2-2	many	-	TRBV10-3	TGTGCCAGCCTAGTAAGAGCCGGGGAGCTGTTTTTT	CASLVRAGELFF
TRBJ2-3	many	-	TRBV7-2	TGTGCCAGCAGCTCTGGGGGGGGCCTTCTCGTAGATACGCAGTATTTT	CASSSGGGLLVDTQYF
TRBJ2-1	many	-	TRBV7-2	TGTGCCAGCAGCTTAAGAGGGGGGACCTACAATGAGCAGTTCTTC	CASSLRGGTYNEQFF
TRBJ2-1	many	TRBD2	TRBV20-1	TGCAGTGCTCTCGGGGGGGACCACAATGAGCAGTTCTTC	CSALGGDHNEQFF
TRBJ2-7	many	TRBD2	TRBV10-3	TGTGCCATCAGTGACGCAGGCCGAGGACTAGCCAGTTACGAGCAGTACTTC	CAISDAGRGLASYEQYF
TRBJ1-1	many	-	TRBV6-1	TGTGCCAGCAGCCTACCAGGGGAAACTGAAGCTTTCTTT	CASSLPGETEAFF
TRBJ2-1	-	-	TRBV6-6	TGTGCCAGCAGTTACACACAGGGTTCCAATGAGCAGTTCTTC	CASSYTQGSNEQFF
TRBJ1-1	many	-	TRBV5-6	TGTGCCAGCCGGGGCGAATTGAGCGCGGGAGCTTTCTTT	CASRGELSAGAFF
TRBJ1-3	few	-	TRBV29-1	TGCAGCGTTGGAAGGGCGGACGGAAACACCATATATTTT	CSVGRADGNTIYF
TRBJ2-1	many	-	TRBV19	TGTGCCAGTAGTTCGGGAGTGGGGGGGCAGGATGAGCAGTTCTTC	CASSSGVGGQDEQFF
TRBJ1-1	many	-	TRBV3-1	TGTGCCAGCAGCCAAGCTGTCGGCGGCACTGAAGCTTTCTTT	CASSQAVGGTEAFF
TRBJ2-2	many	-	TRBV11-2	TGTGCCAGCAGCTTCAGGGACAACACCGGGGAGCTGTTTTTT	CASSFRDNTGELFF
TRBJ2-5	-	TRBD2	TRBV12-3/TRBV12-4	TGTACCAGCAGTTTAGCGGGGGGGCCTCCCAAGACCCAGTATTTC	CTSSLAGGPPKTQYF
TRBJ2-7	many	-	TRBV20-1	TGCAGTGCTGGGGGGACAGACAATAGTCCCTACGAGCAGTACTTC	CSAGGTDNSPYEQYF
TRBJ2-1	many	-	TRBV2	TGTGCCAGCAGTGAATATGGGGCCACGAATGAGCAGTTCTTC	CASSEYGATNEQFF
TRBJ2-1	many	TRBD2	TRBV4-2	TGTGCCAGCAGCCAAGATACGGGGGGATGGTACAATGAGCAGTTCTTC	CASSQDTGGWYNEQFF
TRBJ2-7	many	-	TRBV2	TGTGCCAGCAGCCCCCGGGGCAAGGGAGGTGAGCAGTACTTC	CASSPRGKGGEQYF
TRBJ1-2	many	TRBD1	TRBV19	TGTGCCAGTAGTCGACAGGGGGGTCGCTATGGCTACACCTTC	CASSRQGGRYGYTF
TRBJ2-3	many	TRBD2	TRBV2	TGTGCCAGCAGTGAACTTGGACTAGCCCTAGGTACGCAGTATTTT	CASSELGLALGTQYF
TRBJ2-7	many	TRBD1	TRBV4-1	TGCGCCAGCAGCCAAGGGACAGGGTACTCCTACGAGCAGTACTTC	CASSQGTGYSYEQYF
TRBJ2-7	-	-	TRBV14	TGTGCCAGCAGCCAATTTCTCGGGTTGTCTTACGAGCAGTACTTC	CASSQFLGLSYEQYF
TRBJ1-1	many	TRBD1	TRBV20-1	TGCAGTGCTAGGCCCGCCGGGACAGGGGGTAACACTGAAGCTTTCTTT	CSARPAGTGGNTEAFF
TRBJ1-1	many	-	TRBV27	TGTGCCAGCAGTTTTACGGGGGTGGACACTGAAGCTTTCTTT	CASSFTGVDTEAFF
TRBJ1-1	many	TRBD1	TRBV7-2	TGTGCCAGCAGCCCCCACCAGGGACAGACTGAAGCTTTCTTT	CASSPHQGQTEAFF
TRBJ2-7	many	-	TRBV10-2	TGCGCCAGCAGTGGAAGACAGGCCGGTGTCGAGCAGTACTTC	CASSGRQAGVEQYF
TRBJ1-5	many	-	TRBV6-6	TGTGCCAGCAGTTACTCGTTCAGTACCACGGTCAATCAGCCCCAGCATTTT	CASSYSFSTTVNQPQHF
TRBJ2-7	-	-	TRBV20-1	TGCAGTGCTACTAGGGGTGGAGACGAGCAGTACTTC	CSATRGGDEQYF
TRBJ2-7	-	-	TRBV5-6	TGTGCCAGCAGTCACCTCCCGCACGAGCAGTACTTC	CASSHLPHEQYF
TRBJ2-7	many	TRBD1	TRBV5-5	TGTGCCAGCAGCTTTGGGACAGCCTCCGAGCAGTACTTC	CASSFGTASEQYF
TRBJ2-2	many	TRBD2	TRBV12-3/TRBV12-4	TGTGCCAGCAGTCCGAGCGGGGGGAACACCGGGGAGCTGTTTTTT	CASSPSGGNTGELFF
TRBJ2-7	many	-	TRBV6-5	TGTGCCAGCAGTTACCTAATAGGGAGCTCCTACGAGCAGTACTTC	CASSYLIGSSYEQYF
TRBJ1-2	many	-	TRBV11-2	TGTGCCAGCAGCCCATCCCCGGGCACAACCTATGGCTACACCTTC	CASSPSPGTTYGYTF
TRBJ1-2	many	-	TRBV12-3/TRBV12-4	TGTGCCAGCAGTTTGGGGGCAATAACTAACTATGGCTACACCTTC	CASSLGAITNYGYTF
TRBJ2-5	-	TRBD2	TRBV7-8	TGTGCCAGCAGCTCCGTAGCGGGAGAGACCCAGTACTTC	CASSSVAGETQYF
TRBJ1-2	few	-	TRBV10-3	TGTGCCATCAGTGACCAGACCTATGGCTACACCTTC	CAISDQTYGYTF
TRBJ2-1	many	TRBD2	TRBV20-1	TGCAGCCCAGGGACTAGTGTGTTGGATGAGCAGTTCTTC	CSPGTSVLDEQFF
TRBJ1-1	-	TRBD1	TRBV5-1	TGCGCCAGCAGCTCGAGGACCCGAACAGGGGGCGAGGAGCAGAACACTGAAGCTTTCTTT	CASSSRTRTGGEEQNTEAFF